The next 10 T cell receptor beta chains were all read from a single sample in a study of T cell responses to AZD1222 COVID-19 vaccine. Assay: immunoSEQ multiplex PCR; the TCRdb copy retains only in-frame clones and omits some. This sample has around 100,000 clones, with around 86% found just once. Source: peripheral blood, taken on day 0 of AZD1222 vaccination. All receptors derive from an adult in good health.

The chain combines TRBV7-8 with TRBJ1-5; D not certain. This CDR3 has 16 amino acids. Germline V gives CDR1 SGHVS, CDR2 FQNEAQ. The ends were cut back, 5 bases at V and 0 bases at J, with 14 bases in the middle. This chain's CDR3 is CASSPQEARSNQPQHF. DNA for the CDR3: TGTGCCAGCAGCCCCCAGGAAGCCCGTAGCAATCAGCCCCAGCATTTT. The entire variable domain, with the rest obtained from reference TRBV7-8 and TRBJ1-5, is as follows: GAGVSQSPRYKVAKRGQDVALRCDPISGHVSLFWYQQALGQGPEFLTYFQNEAQLDKSGLPSDRFFAERPEGSVSTLKIQRTQQEDSAVYLCASSPQEARSNQPQHFGDGTRLSIL.

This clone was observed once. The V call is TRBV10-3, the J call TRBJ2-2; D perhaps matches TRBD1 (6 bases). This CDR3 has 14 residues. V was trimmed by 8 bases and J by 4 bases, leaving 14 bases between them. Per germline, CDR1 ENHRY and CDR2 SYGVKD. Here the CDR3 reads CAIGLAGVTGELFF. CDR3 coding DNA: TGTGCCATCGGATTGGCAGGGGTCACCGGGGAGCTGTTTTTT.

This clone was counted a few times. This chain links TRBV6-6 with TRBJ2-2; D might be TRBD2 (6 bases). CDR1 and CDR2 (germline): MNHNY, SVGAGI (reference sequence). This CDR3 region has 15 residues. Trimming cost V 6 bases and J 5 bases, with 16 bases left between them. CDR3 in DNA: TGTGCCAGCAGGGGGGGTGGGAGAAGTACCGGGGAGCTGTTTTTT. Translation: CASRGGGRSTGELFF.

The CDR3 sequence: CASSQEGLAGVNEQFF. The CDR3 bases are TGTGCCAGCAGCCAAGAGGGACTAGCGGGAGTCAATGAGCAGTTCTTC. The V call is TRBV4-2, the J call TRBJ2-1, with 14 bases fitting TRBD2. CDR1 and CDR2 (germline): LGHNA, YNFKEQ. The CDR3 has 16 amino acids. Germline trimming cut 0 bases from V and 6 bases from J; bases unmatched to any gene: 1.

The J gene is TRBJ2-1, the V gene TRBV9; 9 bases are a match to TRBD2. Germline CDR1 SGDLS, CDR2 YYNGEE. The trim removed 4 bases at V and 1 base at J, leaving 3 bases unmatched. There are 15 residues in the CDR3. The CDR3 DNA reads TGTGCCAGCAGCCCCCTAGCGGGGTCCTACAATGAGCAGTTCTTC. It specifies CASSPLAGSYNEQFF.

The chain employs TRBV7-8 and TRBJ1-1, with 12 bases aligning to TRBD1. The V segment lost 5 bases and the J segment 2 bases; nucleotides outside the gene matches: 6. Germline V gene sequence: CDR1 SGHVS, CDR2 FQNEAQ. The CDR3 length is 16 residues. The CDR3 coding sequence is TGTGCCAGCAGCCACCGGGACAGGGGGCTTAACACTGAAGCTTTCTTT. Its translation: CASSHRDRGLNTEAFF.

CDR3 sequence: CASSRGDFNQPQHF. The CDR3 DNA is TGTGCCAGTAGTAGGGGGGACTTCAATCAGCCCCAGCATTTT. The chain links TRBV19 to TRBJ1-5, with D possibly TRBD1 on 5 matching bases. The germline CDR1 and CDR2 sequences are LNHDA and SQIVND (reference sequence). The germline V and J ends were trimmed by 4 bases and 3 bases, with 10 bases remaining between them. This CDR3 comprises 14 residues.

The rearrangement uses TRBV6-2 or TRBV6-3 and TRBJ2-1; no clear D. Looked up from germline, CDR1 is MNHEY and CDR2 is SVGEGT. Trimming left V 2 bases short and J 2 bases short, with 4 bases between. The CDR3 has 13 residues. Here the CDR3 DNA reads TGTGCCAGCAGTTACCGGGCCTACAATGAGCAGTTCTTC. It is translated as CASSYRAYNEQFF.

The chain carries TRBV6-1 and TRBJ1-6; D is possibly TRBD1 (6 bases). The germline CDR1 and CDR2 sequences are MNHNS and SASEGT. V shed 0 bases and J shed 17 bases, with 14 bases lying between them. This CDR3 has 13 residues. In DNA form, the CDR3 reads TGTGCCAGCAGTGAAGCTTCTACGGGGGCGATCCACTTT. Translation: CASSEASTGAIHF.

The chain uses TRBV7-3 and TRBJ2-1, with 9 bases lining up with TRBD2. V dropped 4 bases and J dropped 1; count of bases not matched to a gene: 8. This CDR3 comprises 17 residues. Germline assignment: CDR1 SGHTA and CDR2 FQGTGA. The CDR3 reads CASSSHSGSGSYNEQFF. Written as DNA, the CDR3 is TGTGCCAGCAGCTCACATAGCGGGAGTGGATCCTACAATGAGCAGTTCTTC.